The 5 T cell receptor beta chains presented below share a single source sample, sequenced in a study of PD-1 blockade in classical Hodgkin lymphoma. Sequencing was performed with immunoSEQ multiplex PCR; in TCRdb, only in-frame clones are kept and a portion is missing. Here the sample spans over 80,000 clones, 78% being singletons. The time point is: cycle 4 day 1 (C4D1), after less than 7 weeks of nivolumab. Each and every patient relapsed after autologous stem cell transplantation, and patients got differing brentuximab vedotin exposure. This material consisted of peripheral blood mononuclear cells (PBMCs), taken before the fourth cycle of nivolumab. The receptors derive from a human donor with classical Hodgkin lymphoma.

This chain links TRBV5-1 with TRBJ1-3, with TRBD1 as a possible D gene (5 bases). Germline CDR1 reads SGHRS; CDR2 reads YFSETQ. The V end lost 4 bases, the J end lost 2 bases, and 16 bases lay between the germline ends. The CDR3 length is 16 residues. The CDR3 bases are TGCGCCAGCAGCCCCATGGCGCGGGGGACTGGAAACACCATATATTTT. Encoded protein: CASSPMARGTGNTIYF.

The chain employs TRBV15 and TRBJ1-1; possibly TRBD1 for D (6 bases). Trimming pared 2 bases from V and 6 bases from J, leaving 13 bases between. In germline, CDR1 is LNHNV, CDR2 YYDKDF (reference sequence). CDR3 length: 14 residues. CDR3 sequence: CATSRPQGRAEAFF. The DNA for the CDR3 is TGTGCCACCAGCAGACCACAGGGTCGGGCTGAAGCTTTCTTT. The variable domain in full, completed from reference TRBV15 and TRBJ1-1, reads DAMVIQNPRYQVTQFGKPVTLSCSQTLNHNVMYWYQQKSSQAPKLLFHYYDKDFNNEADTPDNFQSRRPNTSFCFLDIRSPGLGDTAMYLCATSRPQGRAEAFFGQGTRLTVV.

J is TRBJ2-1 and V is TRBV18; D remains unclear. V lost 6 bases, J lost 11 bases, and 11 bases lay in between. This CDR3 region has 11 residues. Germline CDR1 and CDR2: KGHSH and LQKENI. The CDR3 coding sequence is TGTGCCAGCTCGGTGATGGGAAAGCAGTTCTTC. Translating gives CASSVMGKQFF.

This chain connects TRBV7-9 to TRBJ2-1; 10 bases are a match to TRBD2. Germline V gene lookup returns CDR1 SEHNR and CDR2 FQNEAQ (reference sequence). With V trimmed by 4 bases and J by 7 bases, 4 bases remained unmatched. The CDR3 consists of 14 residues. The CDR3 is CASSSGLAENEQFF. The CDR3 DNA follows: TGTGCCAGCAGCTCTGGACTAGCGGAGAATGAGCAGTTCTTC. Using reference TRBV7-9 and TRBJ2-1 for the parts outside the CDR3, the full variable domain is DTGVSQNPRHKITKRGQNVTFRCDPISEHNRLYWYRQTLGQGPEFLTYFQNEAQLEKSRLLSDRFSAERPKGSFSTLEIQRTEQGDSAMYLCASSSGLAENEQFFGPGTRLTVL.

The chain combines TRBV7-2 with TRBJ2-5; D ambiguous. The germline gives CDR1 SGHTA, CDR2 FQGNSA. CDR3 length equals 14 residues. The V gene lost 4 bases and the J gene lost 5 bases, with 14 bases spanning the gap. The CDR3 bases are TGTGCCAGCAGCTCCGGGTCGCTTGTGGAGACCCAGTACTTC. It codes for CASSSGSLVETQYF.